The 21 T cell receptor beta chains in this list originate from one sample, sequenced in a study of cytomegalovirus exposure and HLA in healthy donors. Vbeta (60) and Jbeta (13) primers were used in the PCR. Method: immunoSEQ multiplex PCR; TCRdb's copy keeps in-frame clones and lacks some. This table has 190,000 or so clones, roughly 77% appearing once. Sequenced input: PBMCs. Every receptor here comes from a male donor in good health and CMV-seropositive.

V gene TRBV6-5 combines with J gene TRBJ2-7; weak D call: TRBD2 (7 bases). The germline V gene encodes CDR1 MNHEY and CDR2 SVGAGI. The V end was cut by 5 bases, the J end by 4 bases, with 9 bases between. The CDR3 loop spans 12 amino acids. The CDR3 region is CASSRGAYEQYF. For the CDR3, the DNA is TGTGCCAGCAGTCGGGGGGCGTACGAGCAGTACTTC.

V is TRBV29-1 and J is TRBJ2-2; D might be TRBD1 (5 bases). There are 12 residues in the CDR3. Trimming removed 4 bases from V and 6 bases from J, with 9 bases in between. From germline, CDR1 is SQVTM and CDR2 ANQGSEA. The CDR3 bases are TGCAGCGTTGGGGCCAGGGCCGGGGAGCTGTTTTTT. This gives the protein CSVGARAGELFF.

This sequence joins TRBV2 and TRBJ2-7, with 8 bases aligning to TRBD1. This CDR3 is built from 14 residues. V gave up 3 bases and J gave up 2 bases; unmatched junction bases: 3. The germline gives CDR1 SNHLY, CDR2 FYNNEI. CDR3 in DNA: TGTGCCAGCAGTGAGTTACAGGGGGCCTACGAGCAGTACTTC. It encodes CASSELQGAYEQYF.

This rearrangement joins TRBV19 to TRBJ1-1, with 8 bases matching TRBD1. In germline, CDR1 is LNHDA, CDR2 SQIVND (reference sequence). The CDR3 contains 14 residues. Trimming removed 6 bases from V and 4 bases from J; junction bases left unmatched: 7. CDR3 nucleotide sequence: TGTGCCAGTAGACCGACAGGGGTAAGCACTGAAGCTTTCTTT. It yields the protein CASRPTGVSTEAFF.

The chain recombines TRBV27 with TRBJ1-5, with D possibly TRBD1 on 5 matching bases. Germline CDR1 and CDR2: MNHEY and SMNVEV (reference sequence). CDR3 length equals 16 residues. Trimming took off 2 bases at V and 1 base at J, with 12 bases between the two ends. CDR3 bases: TGTGCCAGCAGTTTAGTGTGGGGCTTGAGCAATCAGCCCCAGCATTTT. Its translation is CASSLVWGLSNQPQHF.

V and J are TRBV25-1 and TRBJ1-6, with D possibly matching TRBD1 (6 bases). The CDR3 totals 15 residues. Germline V gene lookup returns CDR1 MGHDK and CDR2 SYGVNS. Trimming took 6 bases from V and 5 from J, leaving 14 bases between them. Here the CDR3 DNA reads TGTGCCAGCAGACGGGGGGACACAGATAATTCACCCCTCCACTTT. Translated: CASRRGDTDNSPLHF.

J is TRBJ1-6 and V is TRBV19, with 8 bases aligning to TRBD1. V dropped 8 bases and J dropped 9; count of bases not matched to a gene: 6. The CDR3 runs to 13 residues. CDR1 and CDR2 (germline): LNHDA, SQIVND (reference sequence). This CDR3 reads CASLDRGGSPLHF. CDR3 coding DNA: TGTGCCAGTCTCGACAGGGGCGGTTCACCCCTCCACTTT.

About this clone itself: This sample also contains other DNA sequences that code for the same CDR3. This rearrangement joins TRBV6-5 to TRBJ2-7; 13 nucleotides match TRBD2. CDR1 is MNHEY, CDR2 SVGAGI, per germline. J gave up 1 base and V 6 bases, and 3 bases lay outside the gene matches. The CDR3 loop spans 15 amino acids. CDR3 coding DNA: TGTGCCAGCAGACAGGGACTAGCGGGATCCTACGAGCAGTACTTC. Protein product: CASRQGLAGSYEQYF.

V usage is TRBV5-1 and J usage is TRBJ2-7; 10 positions agree with TRBD2. V shed 3 bases and J 6 bases; nucleotides not matched to a gene: 6. Germline V gives CDR1 SGHRS, CDR2 YFSETQ. The CDR3 sequence is 14 residues long. As DNA, the CDR3 is TGCGCCAGCAGCTACGGACTAGCGGAGGGCGAGCAGTACTTC. As protein: CASSYGLAEGEQYF.

V gene TRBV4-3 combines with J gene TRBJ2-7; 13 bases fit TRBD2. The germline gives CDR1 LGHNA, CDR2 YSLEER. CDR3 length equals 19 residues. V shed 0 bases, J shed 0 bases, and the junction held 8 bases outside the gene matches. The chain's CDR3 is CASSQDRLRTSGGSYEQYF. The CDR3 DNA sequence: TGCGCCAGCAGCCAAGATCGCCTACGGACTAGCGGGGGCTCCTACGAGCAGTACTTC.

The chain recombines TRBV5-6 with TRBJ1-6; 8 bases are shared with TRBD1. The CDR3 runs 15 residues. The V and J ends lost 0 bases and 13 bases, in that order; junction bases with no gene match: 9. CDR1 is SGHDT and CDR2 is YYEEEE in the germline V gene. In DNA form, the CDR3 reads TGTGCCAGCAGCTTGGTGGACAGGGAATCTGTGCCCCTCCACTTT. This encodes CASSLVDRESVPLHF.

In this sample, this clone turned up once. The chain employs TRBV5-4 and TRBJ2-3; tentative D call: TRBD1 (6 bases). Deletions cut 4 bases from V and 1 base from J, with 19 bases between. Germline CDR1 is SGHNT and CDR2 is YYREEE (reference sequence). The CDR3 spans 17 residues. CDR3 nucleotide sequence: TGTGCCAGCAGCATTCTACACGGACAGAAGGGCACAGATACGCAGTATTTT. Encoded protein: CASSILHGQKGTDTQYF.

V is TRBV27 and J is TRBJ2-7; TRBD1 matches at 7 bases. V trimming: 7 bases; J trimming: 2 bases; junction bases outside the gene matches: 5. Germline lookup yields CDR1 MNHEY and CDR2 SMNVEV (reference sequence). The CDR3 has 13 residues. DNA for the CDR3: TGTGCCAGCAAGGGGACAGTGACCTACGAGCAGTACTTC. Protein: CASKGTVTYEQYF.

The V gene is TRBV4-2, the J gene TRBJ1-1; TRBD1 matches at 9 bases. CDR3 size: 16 residues. Germline V lookup: CDR1 LGHNA, CDR2 YNFKEQ. The J segment lost 2 bases and the V segment lost 0 bases, leaving 4 bases of the junction unmatched. In DNA form, the CDR3 reads TGTGCCAGCAGCCAAGATCCCACAGGGGGCAACACTGAAGCTTTCTTT. Amino acid sequence: CASSQDPTGGNTEAFF.

The rearrangement uses TRBV9 and TRBJ2-1; 8 bases agree with TRBD1. This CDR3 region has 15 residues. The germline V gene encodes CDR1 SGDLS and CDR2 YYNGEE. V gave up 3 bases and J gave up 6 bases; unmatched junction bases: 8. The CDR3 nucleotides are TGTGCCAGCAGCGAAGGACAGGGACCCCTCAATGAGCAGTTCTTC. As protein: CASSEGQGPLNEQFF. Complete variable domain (other parts from reference TRBV9 and TRBJ2-1): DSGVTQTPKHLITATGQRVTLRCSPRSGDLSVYWYQQSLDQGLQFLIQYYNGEERAKGNILERFSAQQFPDLHSELNLSSLELGDSALYFCASSEGQGPLNEQFFGPGTRLTVL.

The rearrangement links TRBV28 to TRBJ2-1, with D possibly matching TRBD1 (6 bases). Germline V lookup: CDR1 MDHEN, CDR2 SYDVKM. Between the trimmed V and J ends, which lost 5 bases and 10 bases, there was a span of 21 bases. The CDR3 is 15 residues long. The CDR3 is CASSRPSDSPYEQFF. CDR3 nucleotide sequence: TGTGCCAGCAGTCGCCCCTCGGACAGTCCTTACGAGCAGTTCTTC. Together with reference TRBV28 and TRBJ2-1, the CDR3 gives the full variable domain: DVKVTQSSRYLVKRTGEKVFLECVQDMDHENMFWYRQDPGLGLRLIYFSYDVKMKEKGDIPEGYSVSREKKERFSLILESASTNQTSMYLCASSRPSDSPYEQFFGPGTRLTVL.

The J gene is TRBJ2-7, the V gene TRBV6-5; D unresolved. This CDR3 is 14 amino acids long. Germline CDR1 and CDR2: MNHEY and SVGAGI. Trimming took off 6 bases at V and 0 bases at J, with 12 bases between the two ends. CDR3 nucleotides: TGTGCCAGCAGGAGAACAGAACTCTCCTACGAGCAGTACTTC. Translated, it gives CASRRTELSYEQYF.

The gene calls are TRBV7-9 and TRBJ1-5; D not certain. V lost 5 bases, J lost 1 base, and 9 bases lay in between. CDR3 length: 14 amino acids. Germline assignment: CDR1 SEHNR and CDR2 FQNEAQ (reference sequence). CDR3 amino acids: CASSASISNQPQHF. Written as DNA, the CDR3 is TGTGCCAGCAGCGCCTCTATAAGCAATCAGCCCCAGCATTTT.

This clone was seen only once. V gene TRBV7-9 combines with J gene TRBJ2-7; 9 bases map to TRBD1. The CDR3 is made up of 16 amino acids. Germline V gives CDR1 SEHNR, CDR2 FQNEAQ (reference sequence). V was clipped by 4 bases and J by 2 bases; unmatched bases: 9. The CDR3: CASSSPDRGLTYEQYF. The CDR3 bases are TGTGCCAGCAGCTCGCCCGACAGGGGGTTAACCTACGAGCAGTACTTC.

This clone was observed a single time. CDR3 loop: CASSFLGGLNTEAFF. CDR3 nucleotide sequence: TGTGCCAGCAGCTTCTTGGGGGGGTTGAACACTGAAGCTTTCTTT. The chain carries TRBV7-2 and TRBJ1-1, with D maybe TRBD1 (5 bases). The CDR3 has 15 amino acids. V lost 3 bases and J 0 bases, leaving 11 bases between the germline ends. Germline CDR1 and CDR2: SGHTA and FQGNSA.

This chain joins TRBV28 and TRBJ2-1; 7 bases are shared with TRBD1. This CDR3 is 18 amino acids long. Germline V gene data show CDR1 as MDHEN and CDR2 as SYDVKM. J lost 3 bases, V lost 11 bases, and 22 bases had no gene match. CDR3 DNA sequence: TGTGCCGGGTCTTGGGGGCTGACAGGGCCTCTAGGCTACAATGAGCAGTTCTTC. Its protein is CAGSWGLTGPLGYNEQFF.